The T cell receptor beta chain under discussion was sequenced for a study of blood T cells in healthy people across ages (dated by TCRdb to between 2014 and 2016). About the investigation overall: In model experiments, roughly one uniquely barcoded TCR beta cDNA molecule per two T cells was captured by template switching. To track age-related changes in TCR beta repertoire diversity, the study relied on deep sequencing normalized with unique cDNA molecular identifiers. The donors were divided into four age groups: young (average approximately 17 years), middle-aged (roughly 42), aged (about 62) and long-lived (around 87). Donors of different ages were randomly distributed across sequencing lanes to avoid experimental bias. Using the same blood draw, the study looked at two additional independent replicas of 1 million unique cDNA reads for two donors, one aged 18 to 30 and the other aged 80 or older.

Paper-wide results and their limitations: The CMV infection status of donors was not known, potentially confounding age-related changes in expanded clonotypes. A strong correlation was found between observed TCR beta diversity and the percentage of naive T cells measured by flow cytometry. Observed TCR beta diversity per million T cells fell roughly linearly with age, and a significant reduction was already apparent by age around 40. Total diversity estimates from one million sequenced T cells were considered lower bounds and underestimates. Compared with the aged group, the long-lived group had more naive CD4+ T cells, fewer expanded clones and increased TCR diversity, a pattern suggesting age selection. Because profiling used bulk unsorted PBMCs, naive and antigen-experienced compartments could not be compared conclusively.

Taken from cysteine to phenylalanine, the CDR3 has 16 residues. Only the CDR3 region is kept as DNA, spanning 48 bases read in frame from base 1. Based on the germline V gene (reference sequence), the CDR1 and CDR2 sequences are LNHNV and YYDKDF. Germline trimming: 5 bases from V, 2 bases from J; junction bases outside gene matches: 6. Details on this clonotype: The clone's antigen remains unknown. No much larger clone exists at a distance of one base, and base qualities are not known.

Systemically healthy Caucasian individuals from Russia, around 38 in total and aged about 6 to 100 years, were included as donors. About 9.8 milliliters of peripheral blood were drawn from each donor into EDTA-treated Vacutainer tubes. PBMCs were isolated by Ficoll-Paque density-gradient centrifugation, with at least 7 million obtained per sample. Trizol reagent was used to extract total RNA from PBMCs, with at least 5.5 micrograms per sample. The percentages of naive CD45RAhigh/CD27high T cells were determined by flow cytometry on a PBMC aliquot from every donor. Library prep was done by 5' RACE. The sequencer listed for this sample is Illumina HiSeq 2500. A second PCR of about 6 to 12 cycles was run with a J-beta primer mix and a sample-barcoded 5' primer. A template-switch 5' adaptor carrying 12 random nucleotides introduced a unique molecular identifier onto each TCR beta cDNA molecule. Each sample yielded at least 3 million CDR3-containing paired-end reads. All of the RNA was converted into first-strand cDNA using the Mint cDNA synthesis kit, with a TRBC-specific oligonucleotide serving as the primer. After uracil-DNA glycosylase treatment, a first 18-cycle PCR used universal primers M1SS and BC2_uni_R on all cDNA. Under the source paper's analysis protocol: For normalization, 1 million high-quality reads were randomly selected from each sample, with every read carrying a distinct molecular identifier. Instead of being binned into consensus sequences, reads that shared molecular identifiers were thrown out. MiTCR, with a Q25 quality threshold and the strictest error-elimination algorithm, was used for CDR3 identification, clonotype clustering and error correction. A nonparametric unseen species model using Euler transformation provided a lower-bound estimate of total TCR beta diversity. TCRdb applied fastp at Q25 and MiXCR to the public reads, then kept only in-frame beta chains. Rows with a matching CDR3 protein are joined into one entry that keeps the most common DNA and genes. TCRdb's processing, not the authors', yielded these V and J calls. Here the sample has approximately 690,000 distinct CDR3 sequences; around 54% occur a single time. The ten biggest clones cover over 35% of the sample.

The TCR sequence derives from a man between 60 and 70 years old in good health. The V and J segments used are TRBV15 and TRBJ2-3, with 11 bases in between that match TRBD2. The sequenced sample was blood. The CDR3 region reads CATSGLLAGVTDTQYF. Read as DNA, the sequence is TGTGCCACCAGCGGTTTACTAGCGGGGGTCACAGATACGCAGTATTTT.